This TCR beta chain comes out of a study of blood T cell repertoires in COVID-19 (TCRdb year 2020). With regard to the full study: Samples from collaborators originated in the United States, Italy and Spain and spanned both the acute and convalescent phases of COVID-19. The sample metadata nearly always contained a de-identified subject ID, COVID-19 status, age in years and sex. The repertoires were released in a freely available public database intended as a resource for research on the immune response to SARS-CoV-2. The material from the prospective study consisted of cDNA or gDNA derived from T cells, B-cell-depleted T cells, or PBMCs. Deeply sampled blood TCRbeta repertoires from subjects exposed to, actively infected with, or recovered from COVID-19 were included in the dataset. The samples were drawn from the first 160 participants of the ongoing ImmuneRACE study and from 1,254 subjects provided by 6 global collaborators. Where available, HLA class I and class II types were obtained from metadata supplied by the sample provider rather than from assay-based typing. The paper's findings and limits, for the study overall: The amount of clinical and demographic metadata varied by source and participant and was provided uncurated.

As for this clone: Its specific antigen is unknown. No qualities accompany the bases; no much larger clone lies one base away.

TCRbeta CDR3 regions were amplified from genomic DNA using the immunoSEQ Assay, a bias-controlled multiplex PCR. In the paper's pipeline: Nucleated cell counts per sample were estimated from amplification of reference gene primers within the assay. To quantify the absolute abundance of each unique TCRbeta CDR3 rearrangement, sequence reads were collapsed and filtered. For each sample, productive Simpson clonality was calculated as the square root of Simpson's diversity index across productive rearrangements. TCRdb provides this immuneACCESS table in a form limited to in-frame rearrangements. Some clones are lacking; in checked studies, under half of them reflect an unresolved V gene, and why the rest are absent is not known. The DNA gave D and trimming, while V, J and clone size come from that table. The sample table shows 60,000 to 65,000 clones, and 70% to 80% are seen once. Over 15% of the sample is taken by the ten largest.

Each collaborating institution followed its own protocols to collect whole blood in K2EDTA tubes. For TCRbeta analysis, collaborators shipped samples as frozen whole blood, isolated PBMCs, or DNA extracted from either of those sample types. The germline V and J ends show losses of 8 bases and 7 bases respectively, and no gene match explains 22 bases of the junction. The CDR3 starts with the cysteine, ends with the phenylalanine, and has 19 residues. CDR3 DNA is the only sequence kept; it has 57 bases, read in frame from the first base. The germline V gene (reference sequence) specifies MNHEY as CDR1 and SMNVEV as CDR2.

The sample comprised peripheral blood. This receptor was taken from a man aged 55 to 70 with acute or convalescent COVID-19. In this chain, TRBV27 is recombined with TRBJ1-6, and TRBD1 matches 8 of the central bases. Here the CDR3 is given as CASRSGQGNLTQNNSPLHF. The DNA sequence reads TGTGCCAGCCGCTCAGGACAGGGAAACTTAACCCAGAACAATTCACCCCTCCACTTT.